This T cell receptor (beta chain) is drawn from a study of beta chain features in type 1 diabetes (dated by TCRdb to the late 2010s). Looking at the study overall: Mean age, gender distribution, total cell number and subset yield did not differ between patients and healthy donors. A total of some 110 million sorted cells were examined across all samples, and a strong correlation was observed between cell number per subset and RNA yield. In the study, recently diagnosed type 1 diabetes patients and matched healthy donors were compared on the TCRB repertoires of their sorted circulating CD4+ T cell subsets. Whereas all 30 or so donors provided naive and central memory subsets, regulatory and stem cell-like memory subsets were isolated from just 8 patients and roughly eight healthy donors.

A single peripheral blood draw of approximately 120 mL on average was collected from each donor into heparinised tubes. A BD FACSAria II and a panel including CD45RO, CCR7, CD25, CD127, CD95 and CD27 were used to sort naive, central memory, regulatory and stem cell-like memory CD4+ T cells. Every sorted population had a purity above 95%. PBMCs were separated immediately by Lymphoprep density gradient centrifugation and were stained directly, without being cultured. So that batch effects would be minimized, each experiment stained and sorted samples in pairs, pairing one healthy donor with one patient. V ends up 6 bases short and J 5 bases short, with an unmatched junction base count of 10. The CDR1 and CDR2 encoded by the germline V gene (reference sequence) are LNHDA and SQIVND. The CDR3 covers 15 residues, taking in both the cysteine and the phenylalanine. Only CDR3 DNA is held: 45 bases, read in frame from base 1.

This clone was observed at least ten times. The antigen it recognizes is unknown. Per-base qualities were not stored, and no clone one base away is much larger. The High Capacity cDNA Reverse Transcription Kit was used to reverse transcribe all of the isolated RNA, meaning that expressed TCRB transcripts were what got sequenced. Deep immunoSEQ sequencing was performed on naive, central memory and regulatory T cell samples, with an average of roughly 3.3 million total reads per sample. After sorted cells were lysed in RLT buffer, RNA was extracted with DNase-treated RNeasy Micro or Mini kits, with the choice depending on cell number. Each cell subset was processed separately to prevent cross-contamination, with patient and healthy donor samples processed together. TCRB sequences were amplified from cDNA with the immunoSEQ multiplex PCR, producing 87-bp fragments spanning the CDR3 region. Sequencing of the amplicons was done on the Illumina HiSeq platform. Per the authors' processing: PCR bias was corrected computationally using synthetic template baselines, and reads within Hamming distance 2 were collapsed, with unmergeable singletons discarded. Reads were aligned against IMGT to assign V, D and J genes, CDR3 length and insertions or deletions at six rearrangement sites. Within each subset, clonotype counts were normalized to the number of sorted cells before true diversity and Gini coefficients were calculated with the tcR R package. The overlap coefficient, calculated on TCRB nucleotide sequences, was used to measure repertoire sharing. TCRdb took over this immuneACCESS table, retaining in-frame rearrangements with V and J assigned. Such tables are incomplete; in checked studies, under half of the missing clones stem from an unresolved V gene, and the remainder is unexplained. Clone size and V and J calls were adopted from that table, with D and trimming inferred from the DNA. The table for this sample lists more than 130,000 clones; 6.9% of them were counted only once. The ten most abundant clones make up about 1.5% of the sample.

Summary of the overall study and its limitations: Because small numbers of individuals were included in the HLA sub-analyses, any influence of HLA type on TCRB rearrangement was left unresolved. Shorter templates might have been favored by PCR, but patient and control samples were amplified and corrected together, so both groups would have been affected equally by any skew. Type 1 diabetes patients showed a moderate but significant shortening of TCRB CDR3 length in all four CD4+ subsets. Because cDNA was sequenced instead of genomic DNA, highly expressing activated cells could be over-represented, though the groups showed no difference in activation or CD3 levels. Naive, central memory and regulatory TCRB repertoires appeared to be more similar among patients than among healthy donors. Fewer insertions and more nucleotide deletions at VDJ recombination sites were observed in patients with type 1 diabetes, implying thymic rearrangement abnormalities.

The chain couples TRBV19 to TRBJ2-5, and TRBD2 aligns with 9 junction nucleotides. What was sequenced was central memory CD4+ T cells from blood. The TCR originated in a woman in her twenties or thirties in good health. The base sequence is TGTGCCAGTAGGAGACTAGCGGTAGGGGTGGAGACCCAGTACTTC. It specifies CASRRLAVGVETQYF.